A single sample is the source of the 21 T cell receptor beta chains below, sequenced in a study of T cell responses to AZD1222 COVID-19 vaccine. Method: immunoSEQ multiplex PCR; TCRdb's copy keeps in-frame clones and lacks some. The sample holds a few hundred thousand clones, just over 90% seen once. This sample comprised peripheral blood, obtained on day 0 of AZD1222 vaccination. All receptors derive from an adult in good health.

The chain couples TRBV12-3 or TRBV12-4 to TRBJ1-2, with D unclear. There are 13 residues in the CDR3. Trimming took 5 bases from V and 1 from J, leaving 8 bases between them. The CDR3 DNA is TGTGCCAGCAGTCACGGGGATAACTATGGCTACACCTTC. This gives the protein CASSHGDNYGYTF.

The CDR3 DNA follows: TGTGCCAGCAGTGGGGCAGGGAAGAACGAGCAGTACTTC. Translated, it gives CASSGAGKNEQYF. The rearrangement uses TRBV2 and TRBJ2-7; perhaps TRBD1 as D (5 bases). The CDR3 runs to 13 residues. V lost 4 bases to trimming and J lost 5 bases, with 12 bases between them. The germline CDR1 and CDR2 sequences are SNHLY and FYNNEI.

The chain recombines TRBV7-9 with TRBJ1-1; D might be TRBD1 (5 bases). Germline CDR1 SEHNR, CDR2 FQNEAQ (reference sequence). The CDR3 has 14 amino acids. The V and J ends lost 0 bases and 3 bases respectively, with 8 bases between them. The CDR3: CASSLASRDTEAFF. CDR3 DNA sequence: TGTGCCAGCAGCTTAGCCAGCAGGGACACTGAAGCTTTCTTT.

This clone has just one count. The rearrangement links TRBV28 to TRBJ1-3; no clear D gene. The V end lost 8 bases, the J end lost 0 bases, and 5 bases lay between the germline ends. The CDR3 length is 12 residues. Germline V gene sequence: CDR1 MDHEN, CDR2 SYDVKM. The CDR3 spells CASLSSGNTIYF. CDR3 coding DNA: TGTGCCAGCCTTAGCTCTGGAAACACCATATATTTT.

Only one count was recorded for this clone. The chain recombines TRBV7-9 with TRBJ2-2; 10 nucleotides line up with TRBD2. CDR3 size: 15 residues. Germline V gives CDR1 SEHNR, CDR2 FQNEAQ (reference sequence). The J segment lost 5 bases and the V segment lost 4 bases, leaving 4 bases of the junction unmatched. CDR3 region: CASSYSGRRTGELFF. CDR3 coding DNA: TGTGCCAGCAGCTATAGCGGGAGGCGTACCGGGGAGCTGTTTTTT.

This chain links TRBV2 with TRBJ1-2; 9 nucleotides align to TRBD1. The CDR3 has 14 residues. Germline CDR1 is SNHLY and CDR2 is FYNNEI. J gave up 7 bases and V 2 bases, and 5 bases lay outside the gene matches. The CDR3 DNA reads as TGTGCCAGCAGTGAAAGGGGACAGGGTCGTGGCTACACCTTC. Its translation is CASSERGQGRGYTF.

The V call is TRBV28, the J call TRBJ1-5; tentatively, D is TRBD1 (6 bases). V lost 4 bases, J lost 7 bases, and 17 bases lay in between. The V gene's germline CDR1 is MDHEN and CDR2 SYDVKM. This CDR3 contains 15 residues. CDR3 loop: CASSSPWGAEQPQHF. For the CDR3, the DNA is TGTGCCAGCAGTTCCCCATGGGGGGCGGAGCAGCCCCAGCATTTT.

This rearrangement joins TRBV29-1 to TRBJ1-2; unclear D gene. Trimming removed 0 bases at V and 6 bases at J, with 8 bases between. Per the germline V gene, CDR1 is SQVTM and CDR2 is ANQGSEA. This CDR3 spans 12 amino acids. The CDR3 loop reads CSVEDRQDGYTF. CDR3 DNA: TGCAGCGTTGAAGATCGGCAGGATGGCTACACCTTC. Full variable domain (missing parts from reference TRBV29-1 and TRBJ1-2): SAVISQKPSRDICQRGTSLTIQCQVDSQVTMMFWYRQQPGQSLTLIATANQGSEATYESGFVIDKFPISRPNLTFSTLTVSNMSPEDSSIYLCSVEDRQDGYTFGSGTRLTVV.

J is TRBJ2-2 and V is TRBV11-2; TRBD2 agrees at 8 bases. The CDR3 covers 14 residues. Germline values: CDR1 SGHAT, CDR2 FQNNGV. With 6 bases clipped from V and 7 bases from J, the junction kept 7 bases outside the gene matches. CDR3 in DNA: TGTGCCAGCAGAGAGCGGGAGTATAGCGGGGAGCTGTTTTTT. It codes for CASREREYSGELFF.

The J gene is TRBJ2-2, the V gene TRBV7-2; maybe TRBD2 (6 bases). The germline V gene encodes CDR1 SGHTA and CDR2 FQGNSA. This CDR3 is 14 amino acids long. V lost 6 bases, J lost 7 bases, and 15 bases lay in between. In nucleotides, the CDR3 is TGTGCCAGCAGTTCAAGCGGGTCCGGCGGGGAGCTGTTTTTT. The encoded protein is CASSSSGSGGELFF.

The chain links TRBV24-1 to TRBJ2-6; D gene unclear. Germline CDR1 and CDR2: KGHDR and SFDVKD. The CDR3 sequence is 13 residues long. V was cut by 9 bases and J by 0 bases, with 5 bases left in between. The CDR3 region has the DNA TGTGCCACCCGAGGCTCTGGGGCCAACGTCCTGACTTTC. Residues: CATRGSGANVLTF.

The CDR3 sequence is CASSEGALPAGELFF. The CDR3 DNA follows: TGTGCCAGCTCGGAGGGTGCCCTCCCGGCCGGGGAGCTGTTTTTT. The genes are TRBV19 and TRBJ2-2; D perhaps matches TRBD2 (6 bases). The CDR3 has 15 residues. The germline gives CDR1 LNHDA, CDR2 SQIVND (reference sequence). Trimming cost V 9 bases and J 6 bases, with 20 bases left between them.

The chain is built from TRBV29-1 and TRBJ2-5; no reliable D call. The CDR3 is 12 residues long. The V and J ends lost 2 bases and 5 bases respectively, with 9 bases between them. Germline CDR1 is SQVTM and CDR2 is ANQGSEA. The CDR3 DNA follows: TGCAGCGTTGAAAGGTCGGGTGAGACCCAGTACTTC. The encoded protein is CSVERSGETQYF.

The chain is built from TRBV28 and TRBJ1-2; 7 nucleotides align to TRBD1. V was clipped by 5 bases and J by 7 bases; unmatched bases: 7. Germline CDR1 and CDR2: MDHEN and SYDVKM. This CDR3 has 13 amino acids. The CDR3: CASSKTGRAGYTF. The CDR3 DNA follows: TGTGCCAGCAGTAAGACAGGGAGGGCTGGCTACACCTTC.

V and J are TRBV5-5 and TRBJ1-3; D ambiguous. CDR3 length: 15 amino acids. The V end was cut by 1 base, the J end by 4 bases, with 12 bases between. The germline V gene encodes CDR1 SGHKS and CDR2 YYEKEE (reference sequence). The CDR3 sequence: CASSLSMGSGNTIYF. The CDR3 bases are TGTGCCAGCAGCTTGAGTATGGGAAGCGGAAACACCATATATTTT.

The chain combines TRBV15 with TRBJ1-5; D unclear. The CDR3 loop spans 15 amino acids. Germline CDR1 and CDR2: LNHNV and YYDKDF (reference sequence). Deletions cut 6 bases from V and 2 bases from J, with 14 bases between. The CDR3 DNA reads as TGTGCCACCAGGAACGGTGGACGGGGCAATCAGCCCCAGCATTTT. Translated, it gives CATRNGGRGNQPQHF.

The CDR3 region has the DNA TGTGCCAGCAGCCGATTTGGGCAAAGCTCTGGAAACACCATATATTTT. Amino acids: CASSRFGQSSGNTIYF. This rearrangement joins TRBV6-6 to TRBJ1-3; D gene ambiguous. CDR1 MNHNY and CDR2 SVGAGI come from the germline V gene (reference sequence). V was trimmed by 6 bases and J by 0 bases, leaving 15 bases between them. The CDR3 sequence is 16 residues long.

V usage is TRBV5-6 and J usage is TRBJ1-4, with D unresolved. Germline-derived CDR1 and CDR2 are SGHDT and YYEEEE. Trimming shortened V by 5 bases and J by 6 bases, and 17 bases separated the two germline ends. The CDR3 has 15 amino acids. For the CDR3, the DNA is TGTGCCAGCAGTATAGACGGCCGGATGGATGAAAAACTGTTTTTT. This codes for CASSIDGRMDEKLFF.

The chain links TRBV4-3 to TRBJ2-2; 10 nucleotides agree with TRBD2. The CDR3 spans 15 residues. V shed 2 bases and J 6 bases; nucleotides not matched to a gene: 3. The V gene's germline CDR1 is LGHNA and CDR2 YSLEER. The CDR3 here is CASSQMTSGSGELFF. The DNA for the CDR3 is TGCGCCAGCAGCCAAATGACTAGCGGGTCCGGGGAGCTGTTTTTT.

The chain is built from TRBV9 and TRBJ2-7, with D perhaps matching TRBD1 (6 bases). Germline lookup yields CDR1 SGDLS and CDR2 YYNGEE. This CDR3 comprises 14 residues. V lost 0 bases and J lost 4, with 11 bases in between. In nucleotides, the CDR3 is TGTGCCAGCAGCGTAGAGGCAGGGGTATACGAGCAGTACTTC. Protein product: CASSVEAGVYEQYF.

The sample holds one count of this clone. The rearrangement uses TRBV28 and TRBJ2-1; D gene ambiguous. From germline, CDR1 is MDHEN and CDR2 SYDVKM. V was trimmed by 8 bases and J by 10 bases, leaving 12 bases between them. This CDR3 is 11 amino acids long. Here the CDR3 reads CASRRGQEQFF. For the CDR3, the DNA is TGTGCCAGCCGTCGTGGCCAGGAGCAGTTCTTC.